This TCR beta chain emerged from a study of T-cell memory formation after mild COVID-19. On the study more broadly: The two donors had largely donor-specific TCR clusters.

In germline, CDR1 is SGHTA, CDR2 FQGTGA. The CDR3 has 14 residues. V lost 4 bases and J lost 10, with 19 bases in between. The study, taken as a whole, reports: While clones contracting from day 15 to 85 were balanced between CD4 and CD8, later expanders leaned CD4+.

Turning to this clonotype: Its antigen is undetermined.

TCRdb reanalysed the 5' RACE reads using MiXCR and keeps one entry per CDR3 protein. Of around 210,000 distinct CDR3 sequences in the sample, approximately 10% were seen once. The receptor was derived from a young man who had mild COVID-19 (a few samples of this study predate the infection). Cell type and time point are not known. Source material: PBMCs or a T cell subset sorted from them (not recorded which). The gene calls are TRBV7-3 and TRBJ1-1; D gene uncertain. As DNA, the CDR3 is TGTGCCAGCAGCTCCCGGACGATATCACCCCGAGCTTTCTTT. As protein: CASSSRTISPRAFF.